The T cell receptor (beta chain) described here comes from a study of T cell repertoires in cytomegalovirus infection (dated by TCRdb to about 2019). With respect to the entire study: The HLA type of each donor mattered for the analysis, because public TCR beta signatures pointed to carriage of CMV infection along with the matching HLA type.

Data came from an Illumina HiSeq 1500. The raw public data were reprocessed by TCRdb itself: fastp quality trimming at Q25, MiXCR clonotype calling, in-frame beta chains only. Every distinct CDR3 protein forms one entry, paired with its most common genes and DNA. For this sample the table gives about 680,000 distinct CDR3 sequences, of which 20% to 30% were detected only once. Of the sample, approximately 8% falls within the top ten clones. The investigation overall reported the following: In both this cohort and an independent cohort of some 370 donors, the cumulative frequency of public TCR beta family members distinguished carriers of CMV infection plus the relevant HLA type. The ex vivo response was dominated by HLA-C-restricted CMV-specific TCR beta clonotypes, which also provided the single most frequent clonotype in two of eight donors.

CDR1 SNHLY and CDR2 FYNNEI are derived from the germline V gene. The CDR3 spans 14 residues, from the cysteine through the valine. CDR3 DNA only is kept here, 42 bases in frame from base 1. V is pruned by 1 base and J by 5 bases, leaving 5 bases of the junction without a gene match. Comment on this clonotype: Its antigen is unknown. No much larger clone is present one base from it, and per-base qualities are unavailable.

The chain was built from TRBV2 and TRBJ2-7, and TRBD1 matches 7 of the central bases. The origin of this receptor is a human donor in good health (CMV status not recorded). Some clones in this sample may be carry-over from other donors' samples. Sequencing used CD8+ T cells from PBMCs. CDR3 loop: CASSEVARGNEQYV. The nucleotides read TGTGCCAGCAGTGAAGTTGCCAGGGGGAACGAGCAGTACGTC.